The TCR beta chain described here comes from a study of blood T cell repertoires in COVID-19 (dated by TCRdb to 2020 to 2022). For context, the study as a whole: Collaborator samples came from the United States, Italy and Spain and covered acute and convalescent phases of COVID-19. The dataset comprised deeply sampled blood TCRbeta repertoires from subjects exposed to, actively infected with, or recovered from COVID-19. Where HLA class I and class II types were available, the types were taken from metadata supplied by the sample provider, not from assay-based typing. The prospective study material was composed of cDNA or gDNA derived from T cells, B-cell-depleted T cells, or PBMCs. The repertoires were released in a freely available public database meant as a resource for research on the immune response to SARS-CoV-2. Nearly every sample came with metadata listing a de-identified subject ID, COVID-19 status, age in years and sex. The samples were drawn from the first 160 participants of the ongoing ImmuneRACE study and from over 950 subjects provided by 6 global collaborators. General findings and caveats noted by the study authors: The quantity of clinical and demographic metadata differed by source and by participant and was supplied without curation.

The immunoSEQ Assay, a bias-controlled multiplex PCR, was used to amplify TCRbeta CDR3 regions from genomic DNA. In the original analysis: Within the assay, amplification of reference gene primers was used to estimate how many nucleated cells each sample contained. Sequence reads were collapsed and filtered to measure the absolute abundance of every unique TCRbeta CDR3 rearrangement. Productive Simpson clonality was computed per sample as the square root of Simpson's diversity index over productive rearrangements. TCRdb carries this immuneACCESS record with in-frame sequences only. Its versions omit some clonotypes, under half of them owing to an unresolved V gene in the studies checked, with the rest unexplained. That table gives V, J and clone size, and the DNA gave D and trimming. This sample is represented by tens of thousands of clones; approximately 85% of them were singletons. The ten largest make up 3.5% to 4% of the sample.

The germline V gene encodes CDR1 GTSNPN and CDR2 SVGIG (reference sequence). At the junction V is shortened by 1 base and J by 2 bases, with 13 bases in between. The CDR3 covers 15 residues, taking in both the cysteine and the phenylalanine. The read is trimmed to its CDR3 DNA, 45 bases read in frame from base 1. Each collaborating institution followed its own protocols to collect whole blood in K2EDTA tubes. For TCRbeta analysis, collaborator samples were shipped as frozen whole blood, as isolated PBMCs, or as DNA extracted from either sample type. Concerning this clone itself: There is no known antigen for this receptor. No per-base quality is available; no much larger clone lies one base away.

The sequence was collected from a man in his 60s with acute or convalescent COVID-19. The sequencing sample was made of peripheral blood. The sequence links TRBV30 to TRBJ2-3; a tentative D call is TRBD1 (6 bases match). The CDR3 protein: CAWSGGQGITDTQYF. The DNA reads TGTGCCTGGAGTGGAGGGCAGGGGATCACAGATACGCAGTATTTT.